Presented here are 4 T cell receptor beta chains from one specimen sequenced in a study of vaccination and CD4 T cells after COVID-19. The treatment was: approximately 10-day PBMC culture with coronavirus spike peptide pools or control peptides (ViraFEST assay). No antigen has been assigned to these receptors. Cultured CD4+ T cells had their DNA profiled by the Oncomine TCR Beta short-read assay. Each CDR3 protein gets one entry after TCRdb re-called the PCR reads with MiXCR. Of about 20,000 distinct CDR3 sequences in the sample, around 60% were seen once. The starting material was CD4+ T cells from blood, cultured in vitro, obtained after SARS-CoV-2 vaccination. Receptor source: a human donor who had recovered from COVID-19.

The chain employs TRBV27 and TRBJ2-3, with 10 bases matching TRBD2. J gave up 0 bases and V 2 bases, and 11 bases lay outside the gene matches. Germline CDR1 MNHEY, CDR2 SMNVEV (reference sequence). The CDR3 covers 19 residues. The CDR3 sequence is CASSLRARAGGPSTDTQYF. The CDR3 DNA reads as TGTGCCAGCAGTTTACGGGCTCGAGCGGGAGGGCCCAGCACAGATACGCAGTATTTT.

The rearrangement links TRBV20-1 to TRBJ1-2; D not resolved. V lost 4 bases and J 1 base, leaving 7 bases between the germline ends. Germline CDR1 is DFQATT and CDR2 is SNEGSKA (reference sequence). The CDR3 covers 12 residues. The DNA of the CDR3 is TGCAGTGCTAACCAATATAACTATGGCTACACCTTC. This codes for CSANQYNYGYTF.

This sequence joins TRBV10-3 and TRBJ1-2, with D possibly matching TRBD1 (5 bases). The CDR3 contains 12 residues. Trimming took 5 bases from V and 6 from J, leaving 10 bases between them. Germline V lookup: CDR1 ENHRY, CDR2 SYGVKD. CDR3 region: CAISKQEDGYTF. As DNA, the CDR3 is TGTGCCATCAGTAAACAGGAAGATGGCTACACCTTC.

This clonotype was seen just once. V is TRBV5-1 and J is TRBJ2-2; D not certain. Germline loops: CDR1 SGHRS, CDR2 YFSETQ. V lost 4 bases and J 3 bases, leaving 13 bases between the germline ends. The length of the CDR3 is 15 residues. CDR3 nucleotides: TGCGCCAGCAGCCCCACCCATGGAGACACCGGGGAGCTGTTTTTT. The encoded protein is CASSPTHGDTGELFF. The variable domain in full, with the rest retrieved from reference TRBV5-1 and TRBJ2-2, is KAGVTQTPRYLIKTRGQQVTLSCSPISGHRSVSWYQQTPGQGLQFLFEYFSETQRNKGNFPGRFSGRQFSNSRSEMNVSTLELGDSALYLCASSPTHGDTGELFFGEGSRLTVL.